This record looks at one T cell receptor beta chain sequence and its context. The target antigen is unknown. This sample is drawn from a study of OX40 agonist ivuxolimab in advanced cancers. Study at large: An anti-OX40 (CD134) antibody with agonistic activity, ivuxolimab, was administered to patients. Notes on the study in general: At 0.1 to 3.0 mg/kg, clonal expansion of CD4+ and CD8+ blood T cells had occurred by week 6.

The CDR3 extends over 15 amino acids. Germline V gene lookup returns CDR1 GTSNPN and CDR2 SVGIG (reference sequence). V trimming: 2 bases; J trimming: 2 bases; junction bases outside the gene matches: 5. Only in-frame clones appear in the TCRdb table, and some are missing; sequencing was by immunoSEQ multiplex PCR. The sample contains 100,000 or so clones, 85% to 90% of which appear only once. This specimen consisted of CD4+ or CD8+ T cells sorted from blood, obtained in a trial of the OX40 agonist ivuxolimab. The V call is TRBV30, the J call TRBJ1-2, with TRBD1 matching over 10 bases. The clonotype comes from an adult with an advanced solid tumor such as melanoma, head and neck, liver or kidney cancer. CDR3 nucleotides: TGTGCCTGGAGTAGGGAGACAGGGGGCAACTATGGCTACACCTTC. Protein: CAWSRETGGNYGYTF.